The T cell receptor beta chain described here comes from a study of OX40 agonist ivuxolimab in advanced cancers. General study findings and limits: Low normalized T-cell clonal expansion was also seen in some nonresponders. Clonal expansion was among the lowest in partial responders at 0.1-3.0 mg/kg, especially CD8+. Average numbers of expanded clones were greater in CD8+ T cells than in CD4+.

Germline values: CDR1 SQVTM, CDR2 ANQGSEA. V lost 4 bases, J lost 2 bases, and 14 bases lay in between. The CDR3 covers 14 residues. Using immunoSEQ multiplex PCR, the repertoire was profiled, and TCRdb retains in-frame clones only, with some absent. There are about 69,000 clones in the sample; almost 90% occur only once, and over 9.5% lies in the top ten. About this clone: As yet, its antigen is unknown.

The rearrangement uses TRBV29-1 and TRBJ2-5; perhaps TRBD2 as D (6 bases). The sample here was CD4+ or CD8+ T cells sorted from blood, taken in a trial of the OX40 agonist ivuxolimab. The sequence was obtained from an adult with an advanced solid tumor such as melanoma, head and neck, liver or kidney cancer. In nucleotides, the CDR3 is TGCAGCGTTGCGTTCGGCGGGGCACAAGAGACCCAGTACTTC. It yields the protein CSVAFGGAQETQYF.